This T cell receptor (beta chain) was captured by sequencing in a study of T cells in localized non-small cell lung cancer. Profiling relied on immunoSEQ multiplex PCR, and the TCRdb table lists in-frame clones only, not all of them. This repertoire shows roughly 16,000 clones, 89% found once; its top ten account for 27%. Concerning this clone itself: What it recognizes is unknown.

Overall study findings and caveats: Prolonged overall survival went with higher T cell density in the blood. Sequencing covered just one tumor region, so heterogeneity cannot be ruled out. Among the tissues sampled, uninvolved adjacent lung had the highest T cell clonality, above tumor. Median detection of top 100 tumor clones in adjacent lung was around 59 clones.

V gave up 4 bases and J gave up 1 base; unmatched junction bases: 10. Germline V gene data show CDR1 as LNHDA and CDR2 as SQIVND (reference sequence). The CDR3 sequence is 17 residues long. The sequence derives from a female donor of 60 years or more with stage III squamous cell lung carcinoma. The chain links TRBV19 to TRBJ2-5, with TRBD1 matching 9 bases. Sequencing used peripheral blood, obtained before any cancer treatment. The CDR3 reads CASSKNRGRVGQETQYF. The CDR3 nucleotides are TGTGCCAGTAGTAAAAACAGGGGGCGGGTAGGCCAAGAGACCCAGTACTTC.